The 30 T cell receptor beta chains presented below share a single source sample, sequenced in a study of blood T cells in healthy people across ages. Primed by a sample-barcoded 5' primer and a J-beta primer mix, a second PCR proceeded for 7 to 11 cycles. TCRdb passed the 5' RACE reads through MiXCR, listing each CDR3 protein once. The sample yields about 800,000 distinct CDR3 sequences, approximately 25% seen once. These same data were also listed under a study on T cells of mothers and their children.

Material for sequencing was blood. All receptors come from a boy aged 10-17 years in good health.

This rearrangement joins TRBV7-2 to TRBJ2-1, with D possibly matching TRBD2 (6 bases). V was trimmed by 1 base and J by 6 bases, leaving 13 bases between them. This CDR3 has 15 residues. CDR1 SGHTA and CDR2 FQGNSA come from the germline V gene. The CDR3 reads CASSLERGGGNEQFF. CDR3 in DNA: TGTGCCAGCAGCTTAGAAAGGGGAGGAGGCAATGAGCAGTTCTTC.

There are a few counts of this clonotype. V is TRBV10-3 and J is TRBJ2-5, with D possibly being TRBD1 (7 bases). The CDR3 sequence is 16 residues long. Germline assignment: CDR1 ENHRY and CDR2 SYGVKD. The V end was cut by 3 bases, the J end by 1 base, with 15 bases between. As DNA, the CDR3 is TGTGCCATCAGTGATCCCGGGACAGCGGGCCAAGAGACCCAGTACTTC. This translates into CAISDPGTAGQETQYF.

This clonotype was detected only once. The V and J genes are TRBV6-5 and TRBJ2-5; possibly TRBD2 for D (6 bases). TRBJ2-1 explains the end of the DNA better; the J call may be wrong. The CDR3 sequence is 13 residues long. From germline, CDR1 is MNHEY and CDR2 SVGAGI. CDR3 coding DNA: TGTGCCAGCAGCCGGGACTGGTACAATGAGCAGTTCTTC. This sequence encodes CASSRDWYNEQFF.

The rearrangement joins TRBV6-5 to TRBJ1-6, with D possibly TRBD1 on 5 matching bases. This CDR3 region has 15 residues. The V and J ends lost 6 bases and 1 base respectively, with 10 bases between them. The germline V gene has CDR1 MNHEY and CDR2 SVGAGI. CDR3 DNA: TGTGCCAGCAGGGTCGACAGATCCTATAATTCACCCCTCCACTTT. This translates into CASRVDRSYNSPLHF.

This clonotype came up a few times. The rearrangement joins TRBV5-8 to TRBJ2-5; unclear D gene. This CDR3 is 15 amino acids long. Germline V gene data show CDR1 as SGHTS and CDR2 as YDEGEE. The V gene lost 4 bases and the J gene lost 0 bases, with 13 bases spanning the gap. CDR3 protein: CASSQEQQNQETQYF. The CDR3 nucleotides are TGTGCCAGCAGCCAGGAACAGCAGAACCAAGAGACCCAGTACTTC.

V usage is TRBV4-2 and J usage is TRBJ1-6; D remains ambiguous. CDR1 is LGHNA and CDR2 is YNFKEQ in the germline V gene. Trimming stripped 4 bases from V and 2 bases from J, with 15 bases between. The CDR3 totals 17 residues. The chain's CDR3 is CASSREPPVTYNSPLHF. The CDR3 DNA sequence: TGTGCCAGCAGCCGAGAGCCCCCGGTGACCTATAATTCACCCCTCCACTTT.

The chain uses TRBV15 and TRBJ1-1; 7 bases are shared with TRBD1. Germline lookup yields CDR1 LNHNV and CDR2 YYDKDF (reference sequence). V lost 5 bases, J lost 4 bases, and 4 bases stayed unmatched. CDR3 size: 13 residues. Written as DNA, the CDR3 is TGTGCCACCAGCTTGACAGGGAGCACTGAAGCTTTCTTT. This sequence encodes CATSLTGSTEAFF.

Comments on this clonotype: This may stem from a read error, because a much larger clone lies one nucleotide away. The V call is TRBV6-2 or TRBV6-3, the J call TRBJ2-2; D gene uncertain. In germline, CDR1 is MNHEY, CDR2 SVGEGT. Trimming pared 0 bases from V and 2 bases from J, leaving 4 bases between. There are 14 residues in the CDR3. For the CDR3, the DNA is TGTGCCAGCAGTTACTCGGACAACACCGGGGAGCTGTTTTTT. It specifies CASSYSDNTGELFF.

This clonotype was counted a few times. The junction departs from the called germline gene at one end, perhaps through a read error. This chain's CDR3 is CASSPKWTSGRGF. The DNA of the CDR3 is TGTGCCAGCAGTCCTAAATGGACTAGCGGGAGAGGTTTC. The chain combines TRBV28 with TRBJ2-7; 13 nucleotides agree with TRBD2. The CDR3 runs to 13 residues. CDR1 is MDHEN, CDR2 SYDVKM, per germline.

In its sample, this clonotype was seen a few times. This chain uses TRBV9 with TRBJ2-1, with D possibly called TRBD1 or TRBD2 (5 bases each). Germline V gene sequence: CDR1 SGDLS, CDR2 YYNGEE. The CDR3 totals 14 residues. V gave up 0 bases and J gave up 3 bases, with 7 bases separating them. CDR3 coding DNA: TGTGCCAGCAGCGTAGGGGGGAACTACAATGAGCAGTTCTTC. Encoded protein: CASSVGGNYNEQFF. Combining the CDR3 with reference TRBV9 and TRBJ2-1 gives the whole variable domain DSGVTQTPKHLITATGQRVTLRCSPRSGDLSVYWYQQSLDQGLQFLIQYYNGEERAKGNILERFSAQQFPDLHSELNLSSLELGDSALYFCASSVGGNYNEQFFGPGTRLTVL.

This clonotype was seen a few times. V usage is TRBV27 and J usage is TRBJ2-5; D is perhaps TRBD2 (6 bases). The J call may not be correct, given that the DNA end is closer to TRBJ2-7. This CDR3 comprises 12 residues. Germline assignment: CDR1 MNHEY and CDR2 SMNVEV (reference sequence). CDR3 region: CAGGWGYYEQYF. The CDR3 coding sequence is TGTGCCGGGGGGTGGGGTTACTACGAGCAGTACTTC.

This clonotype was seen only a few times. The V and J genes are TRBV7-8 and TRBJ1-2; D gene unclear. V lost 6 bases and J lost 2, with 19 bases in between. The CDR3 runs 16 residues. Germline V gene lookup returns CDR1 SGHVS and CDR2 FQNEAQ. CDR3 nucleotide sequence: TGTGCCAGCAGGCCGCCTTTGGGAGGGCTAAACTATGGCTACACCTTC. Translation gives CASRPPLGGLNYGYTF.

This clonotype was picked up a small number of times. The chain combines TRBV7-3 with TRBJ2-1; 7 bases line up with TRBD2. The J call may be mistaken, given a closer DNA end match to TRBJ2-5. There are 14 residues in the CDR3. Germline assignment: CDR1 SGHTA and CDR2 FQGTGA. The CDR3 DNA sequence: TGTGCCAGCAGCTTAATGGGAGGGCTAGAGACCCAGTACTTC. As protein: CASSLMGGLETQYF.

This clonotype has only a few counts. The CDR3 DNA follows: TGTGCCAGCAGCCAAGTCGGTTTATTTCCGTACTTC. This translates into CASSQVGLFPYF. The J gene is TRBJ2-5, the V gene TRBV14, with unresolved D. Trimming stripped 1 base from V and 13 bases from J, with 13 bases between. Germline CDR1 and CDR2: SGHDN and FVKESK. The CDR3 covers 12 residues.

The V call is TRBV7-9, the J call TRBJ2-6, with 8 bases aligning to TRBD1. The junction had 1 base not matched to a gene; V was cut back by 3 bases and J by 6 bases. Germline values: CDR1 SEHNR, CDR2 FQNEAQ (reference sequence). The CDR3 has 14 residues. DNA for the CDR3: TGTGCCAGCAGCTTGGACAGGGTGGCCAACGTCCTGACTTTC. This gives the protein CASSLDRVANVLTF.

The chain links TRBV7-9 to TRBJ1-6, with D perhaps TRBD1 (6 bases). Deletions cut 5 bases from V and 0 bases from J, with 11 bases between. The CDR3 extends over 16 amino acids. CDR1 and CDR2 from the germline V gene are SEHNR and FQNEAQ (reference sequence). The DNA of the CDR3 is TGTGCCAGCAGCAAAGGACAGAGCTCCTATAATTCACCCCTCCACTTT. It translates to CASSKGQSSYNSPLHF.

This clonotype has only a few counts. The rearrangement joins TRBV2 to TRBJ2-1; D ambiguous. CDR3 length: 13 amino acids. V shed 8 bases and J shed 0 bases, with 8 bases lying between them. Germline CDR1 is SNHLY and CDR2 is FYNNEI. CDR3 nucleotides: TGTGCCAGCCTATTGAGCTCCTACAATGAGCAGTTCTTC. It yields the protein CASLLSSYNEQFF.

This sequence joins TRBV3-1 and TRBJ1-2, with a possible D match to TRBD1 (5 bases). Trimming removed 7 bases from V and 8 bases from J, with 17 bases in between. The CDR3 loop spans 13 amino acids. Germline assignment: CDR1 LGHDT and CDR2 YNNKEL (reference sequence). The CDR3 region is CASTLQGTVGYTF. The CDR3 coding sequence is TGTGCCAGCACCCTCCAGGGCACGGTAGGCTACACCTTC.

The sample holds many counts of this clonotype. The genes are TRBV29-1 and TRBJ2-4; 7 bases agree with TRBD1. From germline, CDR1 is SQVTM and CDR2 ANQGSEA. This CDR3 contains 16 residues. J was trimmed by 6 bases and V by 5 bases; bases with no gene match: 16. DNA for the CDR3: TGCAGCGTTACCACTAGACAGGGTCCCTACGGAAACATTCAGTACTTC. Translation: CSVTTRQGPYGNIQYF.

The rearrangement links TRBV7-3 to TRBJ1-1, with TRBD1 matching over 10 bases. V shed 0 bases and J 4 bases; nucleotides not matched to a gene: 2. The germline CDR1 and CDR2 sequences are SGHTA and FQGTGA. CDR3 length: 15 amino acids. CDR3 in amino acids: CASSLTTGGPTEAFF. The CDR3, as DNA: TGTGCCAGCAGCTTAACGACAGGGGGCCCCACTGAAGCTTTCTTT.

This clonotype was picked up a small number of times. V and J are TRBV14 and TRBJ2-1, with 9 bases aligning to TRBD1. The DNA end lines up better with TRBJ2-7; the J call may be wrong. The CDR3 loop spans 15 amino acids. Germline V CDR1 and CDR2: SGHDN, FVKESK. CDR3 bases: TGTGCCAGCAGCCAAGGGCCGGGACAGGGTAACGAGCAGTACTTC. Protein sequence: CASSQGPGQGNEQYF.

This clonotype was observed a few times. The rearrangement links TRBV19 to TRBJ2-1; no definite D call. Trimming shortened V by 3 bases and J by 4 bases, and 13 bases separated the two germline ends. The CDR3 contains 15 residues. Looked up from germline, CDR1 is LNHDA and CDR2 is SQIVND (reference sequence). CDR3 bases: TGTGCCAGTAGTATTTTTGCTCTGGGGTACAATGAGCAGTTCTTC. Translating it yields CASSIFALGYNEQFF.

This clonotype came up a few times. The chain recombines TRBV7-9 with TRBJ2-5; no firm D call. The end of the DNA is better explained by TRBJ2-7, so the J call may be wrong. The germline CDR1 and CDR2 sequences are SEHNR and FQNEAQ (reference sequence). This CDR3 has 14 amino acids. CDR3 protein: CASSLEYNSYEQYF. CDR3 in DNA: TGTGCCAGCAGCTTAGAATACAACAGCTACGAGCAGTACTTC.

This chain's CDR3 is CASSLMGRAELFF. CDR3 coding DNA: TGTGCCAGCAGCTTAATGGGCAGGGCAGAGCTGTTTTTT. The V call is TRBV7-3, the J call TRBJ2-2, with D maybe TRBD1 (5 bases). Germline V gene lookup returns CDR1 SGHTA and CDR2 FQGTGA. V lost 1 base to trimming and J lost 11 bases, with 11 bases between them. CDR3 size: 13 residues.

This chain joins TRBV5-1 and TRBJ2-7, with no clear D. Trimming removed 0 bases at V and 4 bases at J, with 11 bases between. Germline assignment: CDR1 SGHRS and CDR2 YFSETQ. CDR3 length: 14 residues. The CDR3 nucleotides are TGCGCCAGCAGCTTGGACGCCACCGGTTACGAGCAGTACTTC. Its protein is CASSLDATGYEQYF.

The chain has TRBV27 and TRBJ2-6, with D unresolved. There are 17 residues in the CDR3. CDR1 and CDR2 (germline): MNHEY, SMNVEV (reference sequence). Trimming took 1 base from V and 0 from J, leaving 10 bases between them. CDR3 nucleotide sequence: TGTGCCAGCAGTTTATTCGCAGCTACCTCTGGGGCCAACGTCCTGACTTTC. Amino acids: CASSLFAATSGANVLTF.

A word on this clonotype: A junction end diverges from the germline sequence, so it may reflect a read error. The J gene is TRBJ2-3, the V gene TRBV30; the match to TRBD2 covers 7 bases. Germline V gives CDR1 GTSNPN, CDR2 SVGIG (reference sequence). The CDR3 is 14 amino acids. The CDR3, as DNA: TGCGCCTGGAGTCTTAGCGGGAGCACAGATACGCAGTATTTT. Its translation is CAWSLSGSTDTQYF.

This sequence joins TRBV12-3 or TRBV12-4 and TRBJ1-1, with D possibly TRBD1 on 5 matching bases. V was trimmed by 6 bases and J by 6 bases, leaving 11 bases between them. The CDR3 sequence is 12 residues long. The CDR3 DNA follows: TGTGCCAGCAGGATACAGGAGTCTGAAGCTTTCTTT. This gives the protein CASRIQESEAFF.

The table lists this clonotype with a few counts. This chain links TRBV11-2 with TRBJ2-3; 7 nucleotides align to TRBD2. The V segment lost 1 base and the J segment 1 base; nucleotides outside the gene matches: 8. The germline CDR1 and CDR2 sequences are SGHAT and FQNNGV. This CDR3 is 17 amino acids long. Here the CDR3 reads CASSLVRERGGTDTQYF. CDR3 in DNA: TGTGCCAGCAGCTTAGTAAGAGAACGGGGGGGCACAGATACGCAGTATTTT.

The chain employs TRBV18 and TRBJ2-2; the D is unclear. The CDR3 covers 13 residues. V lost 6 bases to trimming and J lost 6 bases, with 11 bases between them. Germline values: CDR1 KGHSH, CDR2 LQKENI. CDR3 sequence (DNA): TGTGCCAGCTCTCTACCTGGGCCCGGGGAGCTGTTTTTT. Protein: CASSLPGPGELFF.